The 3 T cell receptor beta chains presented below share a single source sample, sequenced in a study of blood T cell repertoires in COVID-19. Using immunoSEQ multiplex PCR, the repertoire was profiled, and TCRdb retains in-frame clones only, with some absent. The data hold 65,000 to 90,000 clones, with 88% observed a single time. The sample comprised peripheral blood. The receptors stem from a human donor in a cohort sampled during active COVID-19.

The chain employs TRBV5-5 and TRBJ2-7, with 8 bases that match TRBD2. CDR1 SGHKS and CDR2 YYEKEE come from the germline V gene (reference sequence). V was pared by 2 bases and J by 2 bases, with 12 bases of the junction left unmatched. The CDR3 is 17 amino acids. The CDR3 DNA sequence: TGTGCCAGCAGCTTCGGTTCACAAGCGGGAGTCCCCTACGAGCAGTACTTC. This translates into CASSFGSQAGVPYEQYF.

This chain joins TRBV5-8 and TRBJ2-2; 12 bases are shared with TRBD2. The germline gives CDR1 SGHTS, CDR2 YDEGEE. Trimming cost V 4 bases and J 6 bases; bases outside gene matches: 4. CDR3 length: 15 residues. The CDR3 sequence is CASSPPSGGAGELFF. CDR3 in DNA: TGTGCCAGCAGCCCTCCTAGCGGGGGGGCCGGGGAGCTGTTTTTT.

The chain recombines TRBV6-6 with TRBJ1-2; 9 bases match TRBD1. Germline loops: CDR1 MNHNY, CDR2 SVGAGI (reference sequence). The CDR3 consists of 15 residues. V lost 5 bases, J lost 1 base, and 5 bases stayed unmatched. DNA of the CDR3: TGTGCCAGCAGTATCGGGACAGGGAATAACTATGGCTACACCTTC. Its translation is CASSIGTGNNYGYTF.